This T cell receptor (beta chain) was observed in a study of cytomegalovirus exposure and HLA in healthy donors. Study at large: Prior work identified roughly 120 million unique TCR beta sequences in around 170 million T cells. When 350 to 500 donors were genotyped, roughly 82% of them were found to fall in the Caucasian-associated ancestry cluster.

PCR involved 60 Vbeta and 13 Jbeta primers. Sequenced by immunoSEQ multiplex PCR; TCRdb stores in-frame clones only, minus some. Among over 150,000 clones listed, roughly four fifths were seen once. Findings of the study overall: As a later analysis showed, several of the most significant clusters appeared to be linked to common viral pathogens. A later analysis showed that HLA-associated TCR beta chains had undergone more clonal expansion than equally common others.

This clone was observed a single time. Its antigen is not known. The sequence was collected from a man in his forties or fifties in good health and CMV-seronegative. Source material: PBMCs.

The CDR3: CSVSGSGAEAFF. The CDR3 DNA sequence: TGCAGCGTGTCTGGGTCAGGCGCTGAAGCTTTCTTT. J is TRBJ1-1 and V is TRBV29-1; no definite D call. This CDR3 comprises 12 residues. Deletions cut 6 bases from V and 6 bases from J, with 14 bases between. Germline V gene sequence: CDR1 SQVTM, CDR2 ANQGSEA.